This is a list of T cell receptor beta chains from one sample in a study of CXCR3-negative and CXCR3-positive naive CD8 T cells. For each CDR3 protein, TCRdb gives one entry from its re-call of the 5' RACE reads, without DNA. The sample shows under 85,000 distinct CDR3 sequences, and 0.55% to 0.8% sits with its ten largest clones. Specimen: naive CXCR3+ CD8+ T cells from blood. The receptors originated from a human donor in good health. Some clones in this sample may be carry-over from other donors' samples. Both conserved end residues are part of each CDR3.

j_call | v_call | cdr3_length | cdr3_aa
TRBJ2-1 | TRBV7-8 | 12 | CASSLTPREQFF
TRBJ2-5 | TRBV6-5 | 14 | CASSQQGRGETQYF
TRBJ2-1 | TRBV9 | 17 | CASSVDRTLPRYNEQFF
TRBJ2-5 | TRBV30 | 12 | CAWSPDQETQYF
TRBJ2-3 | TRBV24-1 | 15 | CATSDSGSVRDTQYF
TRBJ1-1 | TRBV28 | 15 | CASSWDARGNTEAFF
TRBJ2-1 | TRBV6-5 | 13 | CASSYSTVNEQFF
TRBJ2-1 | TRBV28 | 12 | CASSLKAFEQFF
TRBJ2-1 | TRBV18 | 12 | CASSTVRGWQFF
TRBJ2-7 | TRBV7-2 | 13 | CAIAGTSIYEQYF
TRBJ1-6 | TRBV28 | 16 | CASSLSGQGSNSPLHF
TRBJ2-7 | TRBV7-9 | 14 | CASSAPVGGYEQYF
TRBJ2-3 | TRBV20-1 | 14 | CSAGRDPPTYTQYF
TRBJ2-7 | TRBV19 | 14 | CASSQGQMAYEQYF
TRBJ2-1 | TRBV21-1 | 15 | CASSRLSCSYNEQFF
TRBJ2-3 | TRBV29-1 | 16 | CSVEDPGGGALDTQYF
TRBJ2-7 | TRBV7-2 | 15 | CASDVGTSGRYEQYF
TRBJ2-3 | TRBV11-2 | 16 | CASSSPAGGPGDTQYF
TRBJ2-3 | TRBV28 | 12 | CASGESPDTQYF
TRBJ1-1 | TRBV12-3/TRBV12-4 | 13 | CASSLGITVEAFF
TRBJ2-7 | TRBV30 | 13 | CACHSSFSYEQYF
TRBJ2-3 | TRBV28 | 15 | CASSTLAGAADTQYF
TRBJ2-3 | TRBV6-5 | 16 | CASSYSRLVATDTQYF
TRBJ2-1 | TRBV19 | 15 | CASSIGGANYNEQFF
TRBJ1-1 | TRBV12-3/TRBV12-4 | 12 | CASMSGGPEAFF
TRBJ2-3 | TRBV28 | 14 | CASSWTGGADTQYF
TRBJ1-6 | TRBV7-9 | 17 | CASSDGTAGLYNSPLHF
TRBJ2-7 | TRBV12-3/TRBV12-4 | 14 | CASSRGTPIYEQYF
TRBJ2-7 | TRBV20-1 | 15 | CSASRGTPKPYEQYF
TRBJ2-1 | TRBV15 | 14 | CATSRTGAYNEQFF
TRBJ1-5 | TRBV4-1 | 15 | CASSHDTVATQPQHF
TRBJ1-6 | TRBV28 | 16 | CASSLWGASYNSPLHF
TRBJ2-7 | TRBV4-3 | 15 | CASSQDWPGFYEQYF
TRBJ1-2 | TRBV5-5 | 15 | CASSPTPVLLGGYTF
TRBJ2-5 | TRBV28 | 14 | CASSFRTGEETQYF
TRBJ2-2 | TRBV29-1 | 12 | CSVAQGTGELFF
TRBJ1-6 | TRBV28 | 14 | CASSSAGVNSPLHF
TRBJ2-7 | TRBV6-2/TRBV6-3 | 15 | CASSSPRGQTYEQYF
TRBJ1-2 | TRBV29-1 | 13 | CSAYIRGNYGYTF
TRBJ1-1 | TRBV29-1 | 17 | CSVGLSGDWKVNTEAFF
TRBJ2-7 | TRBV21-1 | 18 | CASSKFPLLAGVPYEQYF
TRBJ2-5 | TRBV7-8 | 14 | CASSLHGYQETQYF
TRBJ2-7 | TRBV7-9 | 16 | CASSSPLRGGGYEQYF
TRBJ2-7 | TRBV29-1 | 15 | CSVSPGTGAAVEQYF
TRBJ2-7 | TRBV12-3/TRBV12-4 | 14 | CASSPLAGGGEQYF
TRBJ2-5 | TRBV5-1 | 14 | CASSLAGFQETQYF
TRBJ1-4 | TRBV15 | 16 | CATSRDDRGVKEKLFF
TRBJ1-5 | TRBV4-3 | 16 | CASSQAAGKGGQPQHF
TRBJ2-6 | TRBV5-1 | 18 | CASSLKEGVVSGANVLTF
TRBJ2-2 | TRBV28 | 19 | CASSLSDSYLYSNTGELFF
TRBJ2-1 | TRBV27 | 15 | CASSWTSGTYNEQFF